Each of the 8 T cell receptor beta chains below was sequenced from the same sample in a study of graft-versus-host responses after intestinal transplantation. Using immunoSEQ multiplex PCR, the repertoire was profiled, and TCRdb retains in-frame clones only, with some absent. The sample consists of tens of thousands of clones, 93% of them appearing once. The antigens for these receptors are not known. Sequencing was performed on unstimulated CD8+ T cells sorted from spleen or lymph node cells, taken before transplant. These TCRs come from a human donor who was the organ donor for an intestinal transplant.

The V call is TRBV4-2, the J call TRBJ2-4; 9 bases agree with TRBD1. The length of the CDR3 is 17 residues. The V and J ends lost 0 bases and 10 bases, in that order; junction bases with no gene match: 13. CDR1 is LGHNA and CDR2 is YNFKEQ in the germline V gene. This CDR3 reads CASSQDRRDRDSEIQYF. CDR3 nucleotides: TGTGCCAGCAGCCAAGATCGGCGGGACAGGGATTCGGAGATTCAGTACTTC.

Points on this clone: The likely explanation is a read error, given a far larger clone one base away. The chain couples TRBV7-6 to TRBJ2-7; 7 bases agree with TRBD2. Germline V gene sequence: CDR1 SGHVS, CDR2 FNYEAQ. V shed 7 bases, J shed 4 bases, and the junction held 7 bases outside the gene matches. The CDR3 length is 13 residues. DNA for the CDR3: TGTGCCAGCATGGGGGGAGGGAGGTACGAGCAGTACTTC. Translating gives CASMGGGRYEQYF.

The chain combines TRBV6-5 with TRBJ2-5; 7 bases are shared with TRBD2. J lost 2 bases, V lost 0 bases, and 6 bases had no gene match. CDR1 is MNHEY and CDR2 is SVGAGI in the germline V gene. The CDR3 is 16 amino acids. CDR3 nucleotide sequence: TGTGCCAGCAGTTACTCAGGAACTAGCGTACAAGAGACCCAGTACTTC. Translating gives CASSYSGTSVQETQYF.

The V and J genes are TRBV7-2 and TRBJ2-5, with 9 bases matching TRBD1. CDR3 size: 15 residues. V shed 3 bases and J 3 bases; nucleotides not matched to a gene: 5. CDR1 SGHTA and CDR2 FQGNSA come from the germline V gene. The CDR3 spells CASSLLTGGEETQYF. In DNA, the CDR3 is TGTGCCAGCAGCTTGCTAACAGGGGGCGAAGAGACCCAGTACTTC.

This sequence joins TRBV27 and TRBJ1-2; D might be TRBD1 (5 bases). Germline V gene lookup returns CDR1 MNHEY and CDR2 SMNVEV (reference sequence). This CDR3 has 11 amino acids. V lost 5 bases and J lost 5, with 6 bases in between. In DNA, the CDR3 is TGTGCCAGCAGTGGGGGTTATGGCTACACCTTC. Translated, it gives CASSGGYGYTF.

The chain recombines TRBV7-9 with TRBJ2-7, with a weak D call TRBD2 (6 bases). The ends were cut back, 3 bases at V and 2 bases at J, with 11 bases in the middle. The CDR3 runs to 14 residues. The germline gives CDR1 SEHNR, CDR2 FQNEAQ (reference sequence). The CDR3 loop is CASSFAGTAYEQYF. The CDR3, as DNA: TGTGCCAGCAGCTTTGCGGGAACAGCCTACGAGCAGTACTTC.

The V and J genes are TRBV2 and TRBJ1-2; 7 bases are shared with TRBD1. Trimming removed 5 bases from V and 2 bases from J; junction bases left unmatched: 2. The CDR3 consists of 13 residues. CDR1 and CDR2 from the germline V gene are SNHLY and FYNNEI. Here the CDR3 DNA reads TGTGCCAGCAGTTGGGGACAGAACTATGGCTACACCTTC. This gives the protein CASSWGQNYGYTF. The complete variable domain, with remaining parts taken from reference TRBV2 and TRBJ1-2, reads EPEVTQTPSHQVTQMGQEVILRCVPISNHLYFYWYRQILGQKVEFLVSFYNNEISEKSEIFDDQFSVERPDGSNFTLKIRSTKLEDSAMYFCASSWGQNYGYTFGSGTRLTVV.

The chain carries TRBV2 and TRBJ1-4; TRBD1 is a possible D gene (6 bases). V lost 10 bases and J 8 bases, leaving 23 bases between the germline ends. The CDR3 is 15 amino acids. Germline CDR1 and CDR2: SNHLY and FYNNEI. CDR3 in amino acids: CATAHLQGPLEKLFF. The CDR3 DNA sequence: TGTGCCACCGCCCATCTACAGGGCCCATTAGAAAAACTGTTTTTT.